The TCR beta chain under discussion was sequenced for a study of blood T cell repertoires in COVID-19. At the level of the study: The origin of the acute and convalescent COVID-19 samples was the United States, Italy and Spain. T cells, B-cell-depleted T cells, or PBMCs provided the cDNA or gDNA that served as material.

Per the study methods: Estimates of nucleated cell counts were drawn from the amplification of reference gene primers. Profiled with immunoSEQ multiplex PCR; TCRdb holds only in-frame clones, not every one. That table furnishes V, J and clone size, whereas the DNA furnished D and trimming. The sample has 310,000 or so clones, around four fifths seen once. Trimming removed 6 bases from V and 4 bases from J; junction bases left unmatched: 5. CDR3 size: 13 residues. In germline, CDR1 is LNHDA, CDR2 SQIVND (reference sequence). The clonotype was recovered from a woman in her forties or fifties with acute or convalescent COVID-19. The chain combines TRBV19 with TRBJ1-2; TRBD1 agrees at 7 bases. The sequenced sample consisted of peripheral blood. The CDR3 spells CASSETGTYGYTF. Here the CDR3 DNA reads TGTGCCAGTAGCGAGACAGGGACCTATGGCTACACCTTC.